Below are 13 T cell receptor beta chains sequenced from a single sample in a study of T cell repertoires in cytomegalovirus infection. One entry per CDR3 protein, called by TCRdb with MiXCR from the reads. The profile shows roughly 250,000 distinct CDR3 sequences, 10% to 15% of them singletons. Input material: PBMCs. These receptors all come from a human donor in good health (CMV status not recorded). Some clones in this sample may be carry-over from other donors' samples.

The V call is TRBV5-1, the J call TRBJ2-2, with D unclear. Trimming removed 5 bases from V and 2 bases from J, with 10 bases in between. The V gene's germline CDR1 is SGHRS and CDR2 YFSETQ. This CDR3 has 14 residues. The CDR3 reads CASRLTENTGELFF. In DNA, the CDR3 is TGCGCCAGCAGGCTAACCGAAAACACCGGGGAGCTGTTTTTT.

In this sample, this clonotype turned up a few times. The chain uses TRBV20-1 and TRBJ2-6; TRBD2 might be the D (7 bases). Germline CDR1 reads DFQATT; CDR2 reads SNEGSKA (reference sequence). Trimming stripped 6 bases from V and 4 bases from J, with 13 bases between. CDR3 length: 14 amino acids. CDR3 bases: TGCAGTGCCAAGGGGGGGCTCGGGGCCAACGTCCTGACTTTC. This sequence encodes CSAKGGLGANVLTF.

V is TRBV28 and J is TRBJ2-5; D may be TRBD2 (6 bases). Germline CDR1 reads MDHEN; CDR2 reads SYDVKM. CDR3 length: 12 residues. The germline V and J ends were trimmed by 8 bases and 5 bases, with 12 bases remaining between them. CDR3 in amino acids: CASGDFRETQYF. The CDR3 DNA sequence: TGTGCCAGCGGGGACTTTCGGGAGACCCAGTACTTC.

This clonotype was seen many times. In nucleotides, the CDR3 is TGTGCCAGCAGCTTTGGCGGGAGAGGAGCAGATACGCAGTATTTT. It specifies CASSFGGRGADTQYF. This sequence joins TRBV7-2 and TRBJ2-3, with 7 positions matching TRBD2. The junction had 7 bases not matched to a gene; V was cut back by 3 bases and J by 4 bases. CDR3 length: 15 amino acids. Looked up from germline, CDR1 is SGHTA and CDR2 is FQGNSA.

In its sample, this clonotype was seen many times. The V gene is TRBV7-2, the J gene TRBJ1-5; 7 nucleotides agree with TRBD1. V gave up 0 bases and J gave up 6 bases; unmatched junction bases: 8. CDR1 is SGHTA and CDR2 is FQGNSA in the germline V gene. This CDR3 comprises 16 residues. Written as DNA, the CDR3 is TGTGCCAGCAGCTTAGCCCTTAACAGGGGCGTTCAGCCCCAGCATTTT. This gives the protein CASSLALNRGVQPQHF.

The rearrangement links TRBV27 to TRBJ2-3, with TRBD1 identical over 8 bases. With 4 bases clipped from V and 1 base from J, the junction kept 4 bases outside the gene matches. Germline V gene data show CDR1 as MNHEY and CDR2 as SMNVEV (reference sequence). The CDR3 covers 15 residues. The CDR3 nucleotides read TGTGCCAGCAGTTCGCAGGGGGCAGGCACAGATACGCAGTATTTT. This gives the protein CASSSQGAGTDTQYF.

This clonotype was detected a few times. The chain employs TRBV29-1 and TRBJ2-2; 9 nucleotides align to TRBD1. The CDR3 runs to 15 residues. The V and J ends lost 7 bases and 8 bases, in that order; junction bases with no gene match: 14. The V gene's germline CDR1 is SQVTM and CDR2 ANQGSEA. The DNA of the CDR3 is TGCAGCGACCAAATTCGGACAGGGGCGCCGGGGGAGCTGTTTTTT. Translated: CSDQIRTGAPGELFF.

Ten or more counts support this clonotype. The chain combines TRBV7-2 with TRBJ1-4, with TRBD1 as a possible D gene (6 bases). From germline, CDR1 is SGHTA and CDR2 FQGNSA. V was shortened by 5 bases and J by 1 base, with 11 bases between the two germline ends. This CDR3 contains 15 residues. CDR3: CASSPRDITNEKLFF. DNA for the CDR3: TGTGCCAGCAGCCCCAGGGACATAACTAATGAAAAACTGTTTTTT.

This clonotype was recorded many times. The gene calls are TRBV7-2 and TRBJ2-1; no definite D call. The CDR3 has 11 residues. Trimming stripped 3 bases from V and 10 bases from J, with 7 bases between. Germline CDR1 is SGHTA and CDR2 is FQGNSA. CDR3 protein: CASSLNEEQFF. For the CDR3, the DNA is TGTGCCAGCAGCTTGAATGAAGAGCAGTTCTTC.

Ten or more counts support this clonotype. The V gene is TRBV7-6, the J gene TRBJ1-1, with D unclear. CDR1 and CDR2 from the germline V gene are SGHVS and FNYEAQ. The length of the CDR3 is 14 residues. Trimming removed 1 base from V and 0 bases from J, with 6 bases in between. The CDR3 loop is CASSLVAVNTEAFF. The CDR3 region has the DNA TGTGCCAGCAGCTTAGTCGCAGTGAACACTGAAGCTTTCTTT. Combining the CDR3 with reference TRBV7-6 and TRBJ1-1 gives the whole variable domain GAGVSQSPRYKVTKRGQDVALRCDPISGHVSLYWYRQALGQGPEFLTYFNYEAQQDKSGLPNDRFSAERPEGSISTLTIQRTEQRDSAMYRCASSLVAVNTEAFFGQGTRLTVV.

This clonotype was seen more than once but under ten times. The chain links TRBV28 to TRBJ1-4, with 10 bases identical to TRBD1. CDR3 length: 18 residues. V gave up 3 bases and J gave up 4 bases; unmatched junction bases: 11. CDR1 and CDR2 (germline): MDHEN, SYDVKM. The CDR3 loop reads CASSLRAGQGSLNEKLFF. The DNA for the CDR3 is TGTGCCAGCAGTTTGAGGGCGGGACAGGGGTCTCTTAATGAAAAACTGTTTTTT.

This clonotype appeared many times. The rearrangement links TRBV6-5 to TRBJ2-7; D is perhaps TRBD1 (5 bases). Per germline, CDR1 MNHEY and CDR2 SVGAGI. The length of the CDR3 is 15 residues. Trimming removed 2 bases from V and 0 bases from J, with 11 bases in between. The DNA for the CDR3 is TGTGCCAGCAGTTACGGGCCAGGGTCCTCCTACGAGCAGTACTTC. It translates to CASSYGPGSSYEQYF.

This clonotype was observed a handful of times. V gene TRBV5-6 combines with J gene TRBJ2-7; TRBD1 agrees at 7 bases. The length of the CDR3 is 14 residues. Germline assignment: CDR1 SGHDT and CDR2 YYEEEE. The V segment lost 5 bases and the J segment 4 bases; nucleotides outside the gene matches: 9. CDR3 DNA: TGTGCCAGCAGTTGGAAGGGGGCAAGATACGAGCAGTACTTC. It translates to CASSWKGARYEQYF.